This T cell receptor (beta chain) was recorded in a study of OX40 agonist ivuxolimab in advanced cancers. About the research overall: Partial responses occurred in three patients (one hepatocellular carcinoma, two cutaneous melanoma). Study conclusions and caveats: Expanded clones were, on average, more numerous in CD8+ T cells than in CD4+. Certain nonresponders likewise exhibited a low normalized T-cell clonal expansion. Clones of CD4+ and CD8+ blood T cells grew by week 6 at doses of 0.1 to 3.0 mg/kg.

TCRdb keeps only in-frame clones here, not all; method: immunoSEQ multiplex PCR. This table has 65,000 to 90,000 clones, about 90% appearing once. A note on this clone: Its cognate antigen is unknown.

The sequencing used CD4+ or CD8+ T cells sorted from blood, collected in a trial of the OX40 agonist ivuxolimab. The clonotype originates from an adult with an advanced solid tumor such as melanoma, head and neck, liver or kidney cancer.

The CDR3 DNA is TGTGCCAGCAGTGACAGGCGCGGCACTGAAGCTTTCTTT. The encoded protein is CASSDRRGTEAFF. This chain connects TRBV6-4 to TRBJ1-1; D not certain. Trimming cost V 2 bases and J 4 bases, with 8 bases left between them. Germline CDR1 is MRHNA and CDR2 is SNTAGT. CDR3 length: 13 residues.